This paragraph reports one TCR beta chain. Its antigen is not known. The data were obtained in a study of shared clonotypes between healthy human individuals. The CDR3 totals 12 residues. In germline, CDR1 is SGHRS, CDR2 YFSETQ. V gave up 3 bases and J gave up 3 bases, with 4 bases separating them. Study-wide results and caveats: The represented genetic and exposure-history diversity was limited by the small number of donors.

Naive CD8 cells lacked CD45RO, underwent positive selection for CCR7 and left out terminally differentiated effector memory CD45RA+ cells. Measured with immunoSEQ multiplex PCR; TCRdb has only the in-frame clones, and not every one. The data contain about 870,000 clones, around 93% of them singletons. The origin of this receptor is a young man in good health. Sequencing was done on a sample of naive CD8+ T cells sorted from blood. This chain links TRBV5-1 with TRBJ2-4; D not resolved. CDR3 amino acids: CASSSDKNIQYF. The CDR3 DNA reads TGCGCCAGCAGCTCGGACAAAAACATTCAGTACTTC.